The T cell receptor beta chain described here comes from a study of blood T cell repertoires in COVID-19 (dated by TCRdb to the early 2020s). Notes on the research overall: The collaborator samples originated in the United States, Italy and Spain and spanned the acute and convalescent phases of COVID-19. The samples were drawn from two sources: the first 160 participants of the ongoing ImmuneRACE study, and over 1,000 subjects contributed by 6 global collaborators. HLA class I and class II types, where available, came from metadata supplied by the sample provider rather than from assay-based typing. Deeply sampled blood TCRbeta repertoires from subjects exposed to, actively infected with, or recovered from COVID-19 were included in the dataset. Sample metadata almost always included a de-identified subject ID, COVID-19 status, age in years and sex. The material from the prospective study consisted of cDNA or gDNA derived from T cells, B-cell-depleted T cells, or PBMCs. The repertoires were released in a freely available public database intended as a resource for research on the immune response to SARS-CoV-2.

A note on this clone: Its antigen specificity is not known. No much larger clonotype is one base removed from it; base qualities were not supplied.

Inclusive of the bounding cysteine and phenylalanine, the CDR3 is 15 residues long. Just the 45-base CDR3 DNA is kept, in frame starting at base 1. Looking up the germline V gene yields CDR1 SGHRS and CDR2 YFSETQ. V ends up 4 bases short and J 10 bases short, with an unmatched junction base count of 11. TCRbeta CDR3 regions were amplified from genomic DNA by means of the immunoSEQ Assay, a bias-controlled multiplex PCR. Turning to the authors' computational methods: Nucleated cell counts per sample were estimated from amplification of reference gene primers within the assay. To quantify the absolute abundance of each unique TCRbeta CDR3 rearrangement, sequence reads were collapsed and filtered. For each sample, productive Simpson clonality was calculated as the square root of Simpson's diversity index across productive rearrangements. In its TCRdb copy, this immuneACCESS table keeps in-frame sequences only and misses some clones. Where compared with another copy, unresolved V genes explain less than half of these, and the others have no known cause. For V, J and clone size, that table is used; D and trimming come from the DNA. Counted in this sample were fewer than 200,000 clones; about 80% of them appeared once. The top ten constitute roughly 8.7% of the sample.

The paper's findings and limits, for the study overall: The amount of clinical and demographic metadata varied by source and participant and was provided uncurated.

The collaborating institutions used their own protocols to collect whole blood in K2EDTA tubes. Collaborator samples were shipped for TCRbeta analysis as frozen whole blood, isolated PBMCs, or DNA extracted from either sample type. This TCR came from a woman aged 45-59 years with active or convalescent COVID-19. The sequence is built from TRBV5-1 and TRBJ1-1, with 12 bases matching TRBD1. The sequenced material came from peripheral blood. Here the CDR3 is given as CASSAAGTGGSGAFF. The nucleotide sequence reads TGCGCCAGCAGCGCGGCCGGGACAGGGGGCTCCGGAGCTTTCTTT.